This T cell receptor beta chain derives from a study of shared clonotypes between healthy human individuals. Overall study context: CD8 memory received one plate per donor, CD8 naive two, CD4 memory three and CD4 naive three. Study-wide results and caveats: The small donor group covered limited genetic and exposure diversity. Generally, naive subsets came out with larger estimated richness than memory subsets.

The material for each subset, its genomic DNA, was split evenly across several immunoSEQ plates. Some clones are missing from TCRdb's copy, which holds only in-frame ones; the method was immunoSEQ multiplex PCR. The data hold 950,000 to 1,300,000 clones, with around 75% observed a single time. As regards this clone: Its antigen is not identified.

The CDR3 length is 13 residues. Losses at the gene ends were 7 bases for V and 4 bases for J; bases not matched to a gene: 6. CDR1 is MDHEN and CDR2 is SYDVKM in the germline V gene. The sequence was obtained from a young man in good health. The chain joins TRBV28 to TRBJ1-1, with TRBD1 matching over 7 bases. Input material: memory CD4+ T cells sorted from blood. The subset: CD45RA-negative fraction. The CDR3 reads CASMLQGFTEAFF. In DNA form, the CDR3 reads TGTGCCAGCATGCTACAGGGGTTCACTGAAGCTTTCTTT.